The following is a TCR beta chain sequence with its context. It lacks a known antigen. There are no base qualities to consult, and no much larger clone falls within one base. Whole blood was collected in K2EDTA tubes by collaborating institutions according to the institutions' own protocols. For TCRbeta analysis, collaborators shipped samples in one of three forms: frozen whole blood, isolated PBMCs, or DNA extracted from either of those sample types. This record comes from a study of blood T cell repertoires in COVID-19 (TCRdb year 2020). Broadly, across the study: Samples covering the acute and convalescent phases of COVID-19 were provided by collaborators in the United States, Italy and Spain. Deeply sampled blood TCRbeta repertoires from subjects exposed to, actively infected with, or recovered from COVID-19 were included in the dataset. A de-identified subject ID, COVID-19 status, age in years and sex were almost always included in the sample metadata. HLA class I and class II types, where available, came from metadata supplied by the sample provider rather than from assay-based typing. Samples came from the ongoing ImmuneRACE study (first 160 participants) plus 1,254 subjects from 6 global collaborators. The material from the prospective study consisted of cDNA or gDNA derived from T cells, B-cell-depleted T cells, or PBMCs. A freely available public database, intended as a resource for researchers studying the immune response to SARS-CoV-2, is where the repertoires were released.

TCRbeta CDR3 regions were amplified from genomic DNA by means of the immunoSEQ Assay, a bias-controlled multiplex PCR. Per the original workflow: Nucleated cell counts per sample were estimated from amplification of reference gene primers within the assay. To quantify the absolute abundance of each unique TCRbeta CDR3 rearrangement, sequence reads were collapsed and filtered. Productive Simpson clonality was computed per sample as the square root of Simpson's diversity index over productive rearrangements. This immuneACCESS table, as held by TCRdb, lists in-frame sequences with V and J called but not all clones. Of the missing ones, under half trace to an unresolved V gene in checked studies; the others have no known cause. V and J calls plus clone size are reproduced from that table; the DNA served to infer D and trimming. The sample yields approximately 110,000 clones; approximately 88% were counted once. 0.8% to 1% of the sample comes from the top ten.

CDR1 and CDR2 (SGHRS, YFSETQ) derive from the germline V gene. The CDR3 spans 14 residues, from the cysteine through the phenylalanine. The only DNA kept is the CDR3, 42 bases in frame from the first base. Between the V and J ends, shortened by 5 bases and 0 bases respectively, the junction contains 11 bases. The study at large found these results: The amount of clinical and demographic metadata varied by source and participant and was provided uncurated.

This receptor was taken from a woman in her seventies with acute or convalescent COVID-19. The chain is made from TRBV5-1 and TRBJ1-1; no D gene call is confident. The sample consisted of peripheral blood. The DNA sequence is as follows: TGCGCCAGCAGAGGCGCAGCGTTGAACACTGAAGCTTTCTTT. It codes for CASRGAALNTEAFF.